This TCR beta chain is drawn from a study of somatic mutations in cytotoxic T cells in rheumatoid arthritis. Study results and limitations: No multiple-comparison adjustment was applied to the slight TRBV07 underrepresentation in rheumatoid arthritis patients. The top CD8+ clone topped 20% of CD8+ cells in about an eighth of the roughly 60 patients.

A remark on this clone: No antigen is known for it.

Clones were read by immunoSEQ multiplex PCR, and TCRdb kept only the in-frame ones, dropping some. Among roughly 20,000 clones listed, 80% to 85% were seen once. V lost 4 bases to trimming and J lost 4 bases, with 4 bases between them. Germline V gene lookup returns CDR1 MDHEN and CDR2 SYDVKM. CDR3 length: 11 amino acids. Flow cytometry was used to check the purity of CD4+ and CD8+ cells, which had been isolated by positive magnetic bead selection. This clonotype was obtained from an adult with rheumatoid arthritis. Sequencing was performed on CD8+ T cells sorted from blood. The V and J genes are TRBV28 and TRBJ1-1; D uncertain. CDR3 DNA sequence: TGTGCCAGCAGTTGGGGCACTGAAGCTTTCTTT. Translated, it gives CASSWGTEAFF.